The clone carrying this T cell receptor (beta chain) was found a few times. With a J-beta primer mix and a sample-barcoded 5' primer, a second PCR ran about 7 to 11 cycles. Sequencing recovered at least 2.5 million CDR3-containing paired-end reads from each sample. From the 5' RACE reads, TCRdb called clonotypes with MiXCR, one entry per CDR3 protein. The profile shows 650,000 to 1,000,000 distinct CDR3 sequences, under 40% of them singletons. Per the germline V gene, CDR1 is SGHRS and CDR2 is YFSETQ. V shed 4 bases and J 9 bases; nucleotides not matched to a gene: 2. The CDR3 extends over 12 amino acids. This sample was included in a study of blood T cells in healthy people across ages. Study in general: Capturing about one barcoded beta molecule per two T cells was achieved by template switching.

Peripheral blood from each donor was collected in a volume of approximately 9.5 milliliters. Sequenced material: blood. V usage is TRBV5-1 and J usage is TRBJ2-1; TRBD1 aligns across 9 bases. This TCR derives from a young man in good health. Here the CDR3 reads CASSPDRGEQFF. CDR3 coding DNA: TGCGCCAGCAGCCCGGACAGGGGTGAGCAGTTCTTC.